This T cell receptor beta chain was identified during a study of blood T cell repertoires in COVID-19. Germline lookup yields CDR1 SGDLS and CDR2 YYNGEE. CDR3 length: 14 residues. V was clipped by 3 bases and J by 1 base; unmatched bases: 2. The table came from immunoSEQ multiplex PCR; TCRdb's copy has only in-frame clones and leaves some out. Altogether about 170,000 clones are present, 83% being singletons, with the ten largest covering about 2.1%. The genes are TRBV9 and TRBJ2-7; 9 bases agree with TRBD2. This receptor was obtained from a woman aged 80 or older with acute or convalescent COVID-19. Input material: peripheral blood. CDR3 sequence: CASSAAGGSYEQYF. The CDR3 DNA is TGTGCCAGCAGCGCAGCGGGGGGATCCTACGAGCAGTACTTC.